This TCR beta chain was profiled in a study of T cells in Graves' hyperthyroidism and ophthalmopathy. No progression to ophthalmopathy during 18 months of follow-up defined stable disease. The CDR3 length is 15 residues. Germline V gene sequence: CDR1 SEHNR, CDR2 FQNEAQ (reference sequence). V lost 3 bases to trimming and J lost 5 bases; unmatched junction nucleotides: 5. Study-level points and caveats: Ophthalmopathy and stable hyperthyroidism were told apart by a 13 V-J model.

This clonotype was counted ten times or more. Its antigen is not known. RNA transcripts served as the template for amplifying TCR beta CDR3 regions. Initially, a first-round RT-PCR of the TCR CDR3 employed the HTBI primer set. TCRdb recomputed calls from the multiplex PCR reads with MiXCR, one row per CDR3 protein. Found here are about 400,000 distinct CDR3 sequences, under 15% of them singletons; the top ten hold 30% to 35%. The material sequenced was blood. This chain links TRBV7-9 with TRBJ2-3, with TRBD2 matching 10 bases. The receptor's source is a woman in her twenties or thirties with Graves' hyperthyroidism. This chain's CDR3 is CASSFASGSIDTQYF. For the CDR3, the DNA is TGTGCCAGCAGCTTCGCTAGCGGGAGTATAGATACGCAGTATTTT.